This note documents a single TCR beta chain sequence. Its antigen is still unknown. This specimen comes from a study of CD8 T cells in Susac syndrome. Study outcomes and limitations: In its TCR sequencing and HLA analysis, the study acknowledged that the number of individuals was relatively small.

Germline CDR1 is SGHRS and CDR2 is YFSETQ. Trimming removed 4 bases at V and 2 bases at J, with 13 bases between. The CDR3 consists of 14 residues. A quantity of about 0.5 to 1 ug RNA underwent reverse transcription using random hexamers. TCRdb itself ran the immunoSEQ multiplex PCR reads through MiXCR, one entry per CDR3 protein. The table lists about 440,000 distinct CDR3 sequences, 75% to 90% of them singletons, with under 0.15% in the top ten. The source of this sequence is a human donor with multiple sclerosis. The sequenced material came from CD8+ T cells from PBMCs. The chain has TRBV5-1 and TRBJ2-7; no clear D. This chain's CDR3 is CASSTEPVPYEQYF. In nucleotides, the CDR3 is TGCGCCAGCAGCACCGAACCAGTCCCCTACGAGCAGTACTTC.